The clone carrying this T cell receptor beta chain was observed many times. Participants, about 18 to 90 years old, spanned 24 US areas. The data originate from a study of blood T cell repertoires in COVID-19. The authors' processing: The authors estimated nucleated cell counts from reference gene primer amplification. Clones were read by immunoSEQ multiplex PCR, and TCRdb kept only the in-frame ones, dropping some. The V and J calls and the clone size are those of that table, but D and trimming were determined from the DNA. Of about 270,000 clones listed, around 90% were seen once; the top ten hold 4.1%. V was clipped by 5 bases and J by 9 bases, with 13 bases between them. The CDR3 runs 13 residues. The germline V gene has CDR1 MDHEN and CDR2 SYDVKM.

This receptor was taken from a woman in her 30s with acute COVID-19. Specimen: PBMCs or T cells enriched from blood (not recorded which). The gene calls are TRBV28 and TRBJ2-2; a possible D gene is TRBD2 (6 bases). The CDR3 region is CASSTGDVRELFF. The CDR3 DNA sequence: TGTGCCAGCAGTACGGGAGATGTCAGGGAGCTGTTTTTT.